The next 8 T cell receptor beta chains were all read from a single sample in a study of T cells after yellow fever vaccination. MiXCR was run by TCRdb on the 5' RACE reads, yielding one entry per CDR3 protein. The sample carries some 250,000 distinct CDR3 sequences, about 3.7% recorded once. The material sequenced was PBMCs, taken 15 days after the yellow fever booster vaccination. The receptor set was obtained from a man younger than 35 who received the YFV17D yellow fever vaccine.

Many counts were recorded for this clonotype. This chain links TRBV12-3 or TRBV12-4 with TRBJ2-2, with D hard to call. CDR3 length: 13 residues. Trimming took 3 bases from V and 6 from J, leaving 8 bases between them. The DNA for the CDR3 is TGTGCCAGCAGTTTTCAGTCGGCCGGGGAGCTGTTTTTT. Protein product: CASSFQSAGELFF.

This clonotype has a count of ten or more. The chain couples TRBV5-4 to TRBJ1-2; 9 positions agree with TRBD1. The length of the CDR3 is 16 residues. V lost 4 bases to trimming and J lost 2 bases; unmatched junction nucleotides: 9. Germline CDR1 and CDR2: SGHNT and YYREEE (reference sequence). The CDR3 DNA reads TGTGCCAGCAGCCTATTCCGGACAGGGGACAACTATGGCTACACCTTC. This translates into CASSLFRTGDNYGYTF.

The gene calls are TRBV23-1 and TRBJ2-1, with unresolved D. TRBV23-1 is an ORF for which the function is uncertain. CDR3 length: 18 amino acids. Trimming shortened V by 2 bases and J by 0 bases, and 17 bases separated the two germline ends. DNA for the CDR3: TGCGCCAGCAGTCAACCCCTGTGGCTCAGGAGCTCCTACAATGAGCAGTTCTTC. Translated, it gives CASSQPLWLRSSYNEQFF.

This clonotype was picked up many times. The CDR3 sequence: CASTDDQETQYF. CDR3 bases: TGTGCCAGCACTGACGACCAAGAGACCCAGTACTTC. This sequence joins TRBV2 and TRBJ2-5; D is undetermined. CDR3 length: 12 residues. Looked up from germline, CDR1 is SNHLY and CDR2 is FYNNEI. V dropped 7 bases and J dropped 0 bases, with 6 bases sitting between them.

V usage is TRBV20-1 and J usage is TRBJ2-7; no clear D gene. The CDR3 has 13 residues. Germline assignment: CDR1 DFQATT and CDR2 SNEGSKA (reference sequence). V was pared by 0 bases and J by 4 bases, with 10 bases between. CDR3: CSARDQILYEQYF. In DNA, the CDR3 is TGCAGTGCTAGAGACCAGATCCTATACGAGCAGTACTTC.

The V and J genes are TRBV7-2 and TRBJ2-7; 9 nucleotides agree with TRBD1. Trimming removed 6 bases from V and 2 bases from J; junction bases left unmatched: 8. The CDR3 contains 15 residues. Germline V gene lookup returns CDR1 SGHTA and CDR2 FQGNSA. The CDR3 DNA follows: TGTGCCAGCAGAGGATCAACAGGGGGCACCTACGAGCAGTACGTC. This translates into CASRGSTGGTYEQYV.

A few counts support this clonotype. The rearrangement joins TRBV28 to TRBJ2-1; 9 bases fit TRBD1. This CDR3 comprises 15 residues. With V trimmed by 4 bases and J by 7 bases, 8 bases remained unmatched. Germline-derived CDR1 and CDR2 are MDHEN and SYDVKM. The CDR3 region has the DNA TGTGCCAGCAGTTACGACAGGGGGGGATGGAATGAGCAGTTCTTC. This encodes CASSYDRGGWNEQFF.

In its sample, this clonotype was seen many times. The V call is TRBV5-1, the J call TRBJ2-5; the D is unclear. The CDR3 length is 12 residues. V gave up 3 bases and J gave up 2 bases, with 5 bases separating them. From germline, CDR1 is SGHRS and CDR2 YFSETQ. CDR3 sequence: CASSSEQETQYF. CDR3 in DNA: TGCGCCAGCAGCTCAGAGCAAGAGACCCAGTACTTC.